What follows are 3 T cell receptor beta chains derived from one specimen sequenced in a study of blood T cell repertoires in COVID-19. The assay was immunoSEQ multiplex PCR, and TCRdb's table has in-frame clones only and misses some. Seen here are approximately 330,000 clones, 70% to 90% observed once, and the top ten hold roughly 4.1%. Sequenced: peripheral blood. These TCRs come from a woman in her 50s with active or convalescent COVID-19.

The rearrangement uses TRBV18 and TRBJ2-7, with TRBD2 matching 8 bases. Germline-derived CDR1 and CDR2 are KGHSH and LQKENI. V shed 0 bases and J 2 bases; nucleotides not matched to a gene: 6. This CDR3 spans 16 amino acids. This CDR3 reads CASSPPRREGTYEQYF. The CDR3 DNA is TGTGCCAGCTCACCACCGCGCCGGGAGGGAACCTACGAGCAGTACTTC.

The gene calls are TRBV18 and TRBJ2-1; TRBD2 aligns across 7 bases. CDR1 is KGHSH, CDR2 LQKENI, per germline. The CDR3 loop spans 13 amino acids. V dropped 2 bases and J dropped 7; count of bases not matched to a gene: 2. The CDR3 loop reads CASSPGLENEQFF. For the CDR3, the DNA is TGTGCCAGCTCACCAGGACTAGAGAATGAGCAGTTCTTC.

This clone was observed once. V gene TRBV6-5 combines with J gene TRBJ1-1, with unresolved D. The V end lost 3 bases, the J end lost 4 bases, and 3 bases lay between the germline ends. CDR1 MNHEY and CDR2 SVGAGI come from the germline V gene. The CDR3 runs 11 residues. The chain's CDR3 is CASSYRTEAFF. CDR3 DNA: TGTGCCAGCAGTTATCGCACTGAAGCTTTCTTT.